The clone carrying this T cell receptor (beta chain) showed up just a few times. Its cognate antigen is unknown. Germline V gene data show CDR1 as SEHNR and CDR2 as FQNEAQ (reference sequence). This CDR3 is built from 13 residues. V was pared by 5 bases and J by 4 bases, with 11 bases between. The source of the sample is a study of T cell repertoires in cytomegalovirus infection. Study-level information: Public TCR beta signature analysis indicated the presence of both CMV infection and matching HLA type.

TCRdb processed the reads anew with MiXCR; each CDR3 protein has one entry. Of 700,000 to 950,000 distinct CDR3 sequences listed, about 31% are singletons. The TCR originated in a human donor in good health (CMV status not recorded). Some clones in this sample may be carry-over from other donors' samples. V usage is TRBV7-9 and J usage is TRBJ1-1; the D gene is possibly TRBD1 (6 bases). Sequenced here: cultured CD8+ T cells from PBMCs, sampled from culture after CMV antigen stimulation. The CDR3 DNA sequence: TGTGCCAGCAGCGGTTGGGGGGCCACTGAAGCTTTCTTT. The encoded protein is CASSGWGATEAFF.